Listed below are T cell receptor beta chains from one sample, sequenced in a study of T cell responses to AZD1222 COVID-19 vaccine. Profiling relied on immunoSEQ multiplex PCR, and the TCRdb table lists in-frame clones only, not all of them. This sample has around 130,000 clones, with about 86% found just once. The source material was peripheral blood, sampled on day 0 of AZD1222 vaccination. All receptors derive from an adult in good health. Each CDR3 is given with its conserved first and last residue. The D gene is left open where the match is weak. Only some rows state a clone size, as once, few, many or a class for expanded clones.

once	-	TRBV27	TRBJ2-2	CASSPRQGGTGELFF	TGTGCCAGCAGTCCACGCCAGGGCGGCACCGGGGAGCTGTTTTTT
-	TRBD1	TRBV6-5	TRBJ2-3	CASSSGQGSTDTQYF	TGTGCCAGCAGTTCAGGACAGGGAAGCACAGATACGCAGTATTTT
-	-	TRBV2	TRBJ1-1	CASSEEGSGPGAFF	TGTGCCAGCAGTGAAGAGGGCTCGGGCCCCGGGGCTTTCTTT
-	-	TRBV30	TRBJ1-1	CAWSVGQPGNTEAFF	TGTGCCTGGAGTGTAGGACAGCCCGGGAACACTGAAGCTTTCTTT
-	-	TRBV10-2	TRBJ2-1	CASSDVNRDEQFF	TGCGCCAGCAGTGATGTAAACCGCGATGAGCAGTTCTTC
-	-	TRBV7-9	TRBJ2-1	CASSPPTRERSGFYNEQFF	TGTGCCAGCAGCCCCCCGACCCGGGAGCGGAGTGGTTTCTACAATGAGCAGTTCTTC
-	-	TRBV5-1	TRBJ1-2	CASSLQQGQGGYTF	TGCGCCAGCAGCTTACAACAGGGCCAAGGAGGCTACACCTTC
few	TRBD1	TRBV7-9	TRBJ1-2	CASSPSWDRGGSNYGYTF	TGTGCCAGCAGCCCCAGCTGGGACAGGGGAGGGTCTAACTATGGCTACACCTTC
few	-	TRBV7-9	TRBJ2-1	CASRGQGIYNEQFF	TGTGCCAGCAGAGGGCAGGGGATATACAATGAGCAGTTCTTC
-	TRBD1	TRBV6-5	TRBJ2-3	CASTQDRDTDTQYF	TGTGCCAGCACCCAGGACAGGGACACAGATACGCAGTATTTT
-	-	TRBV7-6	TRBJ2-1	CASSPTSQWGNEQFF	TGTGCCAGCAGCCCAACTAGCCAATGGGGCAATGAGCAGTTCTTC
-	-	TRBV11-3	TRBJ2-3	CASRRNTDTQYF	TGTGCCAGCAGACGGAACACAGATACGCAGTATTTT
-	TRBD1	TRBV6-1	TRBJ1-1	CASREDRDYTEAFF	TGTGCCAGCAGGGAAGACAGGGATTACACTGAAGCTTTCTTT
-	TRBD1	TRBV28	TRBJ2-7	CASSLRVRGLYEQYF	TGTGCCAGCAGCTTAAGAGTCAGGGGGCTCTACGAGCAGTACTTC
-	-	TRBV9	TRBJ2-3	CASATSPGFGTDTQYF	TGTGCCAGTGCTACAAGTCCTGGGTTCGGCACAGATACGCAGTATTTT
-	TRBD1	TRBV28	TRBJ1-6	CASSPPGQGYSPLHF	TGTGCCAGCAGTCCACCGGGACAGGGGTACTCACCCCTCCACTTT
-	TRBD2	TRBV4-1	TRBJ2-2	CASSHPGGRLAGANTGELFF	TGCGCCAGCAGCCACCCTGGGGGAAGACTAGCGGGGGCGAACACCGGGGAGCTGTTTTTT
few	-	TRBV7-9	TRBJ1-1	CASRPLGTEAFF	TGTGCCAGCAGACCCTTGGGTACTGAAGCTTTCTTT
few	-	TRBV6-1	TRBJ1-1	CASSEGHGGGTEAFF	TGTGCCAGCAGTGAAGGTCACGGAGGGGGGACTGAAGCTTTCTTT
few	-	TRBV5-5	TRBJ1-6	CASSLLEGGSPLHF	TGTGCCAGCAGCTTGTTGGAGGGGGGATCACCCCTCCACTTT
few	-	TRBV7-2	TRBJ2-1	CASSLAGVYNEQFF	TGTGCCAGCAGCTTAGCGGGGGTATACAATGAGCAGTTCTTC
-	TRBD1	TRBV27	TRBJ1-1	CASSLSQAAGGTEAFF	TGTGCCAGCAGTTTATCCCAGGCGGCAGGGGGAACTGAAGCTTTCTTT
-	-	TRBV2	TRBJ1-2	CASSPGGYTF	TGTGCCAGCAGCCCGGGGGGCTACACCTTC
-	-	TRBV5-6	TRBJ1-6	CASSPLSGSNSPLHF	TGTGCCAGCAGCCCACTATCAGGGAGCAATTCACCCCTCCACTTT
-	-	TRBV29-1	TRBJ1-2	CSVAKTVNYGYTF	TGCAGCGTGGCGAAGACAGTAAACTATGGCTACACCTTC
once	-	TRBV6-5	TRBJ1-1	CASRLGQLNTEAFF	TGTGCCAGCAGGCTCGGACAGCTGAACACTGAAGCTTTCTTT
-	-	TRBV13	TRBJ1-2	CASSLGTGSYGYTF	TGTGCCAGCAGCTTAGGTACCGGGTCCTATGGCTACACCTTC
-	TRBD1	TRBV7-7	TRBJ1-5	CASSHPPGQGVNQPQHF	TGTGCCAGCAGCCATCCTCCGGGACAGGGGGTTAATCAGCCCCAGCATTTT
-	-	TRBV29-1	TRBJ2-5	CSGGWSLETQYF	TGCAGCGGGGGCTGGAGTTTGGAGACCCAGTACTTC
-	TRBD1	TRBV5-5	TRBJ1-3	CASSSTGGERNTIYF	TGTGCCAGCAGTTCGACAGGGGGCGAAAGAAACACCATATATTTT
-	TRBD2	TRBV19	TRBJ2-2	CASSIGTSGAGELFF	TGTGCCAGTAGTATCGGGACTAGCGGGGCCGGGGAGCTGTTTTTT
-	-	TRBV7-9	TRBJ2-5	CASSFGTLGQETQYF	TGTGCCAGCAGCTTTGGGACCCTTGGCCAAGAGACCCAGTACTTC
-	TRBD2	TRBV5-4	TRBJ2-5	CASSEGGGLAGETQYF	TGTGCCAGCTCAGAGGGCGGGGGGCTAGCGGGAGAGACCCAGTACTTC
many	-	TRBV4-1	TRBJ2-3	CASSQDVGGTTTDTQYF	TGCGCCAGCAGCCAAGATGTGGGGGGTACAACCACAGATACGCAGTATTTT
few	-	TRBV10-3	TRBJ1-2	CATAPGSYGYTF	TGTGCCACCGCGCCGGGCAGCTATGGCTACACCTTC
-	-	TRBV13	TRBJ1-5	CASSLGGALSNQPQHF	TGTGCCAGCAGCTTAGGTGGGGCGTTGAGCAATCAGCCCCAGCATTTT
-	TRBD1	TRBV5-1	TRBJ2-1	CASSSPGQGVQFF	TGCGCCAGCAGCTCTCCGGGACAGGGCGTTCAGTTCTTC
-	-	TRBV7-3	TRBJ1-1	CASSDGYTEAFF	TGTGCCAGCAGCGACGGTTACACTGAAGCTTTCTTT
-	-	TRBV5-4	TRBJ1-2	CASSQEGWGSGYGYTF	TGTGCCAGCAGTCAAGAGGGGTGGGGGTCCGGCTATGGCTACACCTTC
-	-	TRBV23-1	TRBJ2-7	CASIRLSYEQYF	TGCGCCAGCATTAGACTGTCCTACGAGCAGTACTTC
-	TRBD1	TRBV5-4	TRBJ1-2	CASSPGTGFDGYTF	TGTGCCAGCAGCCCCGGGACAGGGTTCGATGGCTACACCTTC
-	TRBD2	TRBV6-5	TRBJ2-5	CATGLAGGTETQYF	TGTGCCACTGGGCTAGCGGGAGGTACAGAGACCCAGTACTTC
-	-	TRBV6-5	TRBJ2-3	CASSYSAVTSDTQYF	TGTGCCAGCAGTTACTCGGCGGTTACCTCAGATACGCAGTATTTT
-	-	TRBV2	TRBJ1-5	CASSEAGINQPQHF	TGTGCCAGCAGTGAAGCAGGGATCAATCAGCCCCAGCATTTT
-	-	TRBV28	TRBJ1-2	CASRNRTKINYGYTF	TGTGCCAGCAGAAATAGGACAAAGATTAACTATGGCTACACCTTC
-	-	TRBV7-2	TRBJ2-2	CASSPARGNTGELFF	TGTGCCAGCAGCCCTGCGCGGGGTAACACCGGGGAGCTGTTTTTT
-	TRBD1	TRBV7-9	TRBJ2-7	CASSLVGQGAYEQYF	TGTGCCAGCAGCTTAGTAGGACAGGGGGCCTACGAGCAGTACTTC
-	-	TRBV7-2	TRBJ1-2	CASSYSQQSYGYTF	TGTGCCAGCAGCTATTCACAGCAGTCGTATGGCTACACCTTC
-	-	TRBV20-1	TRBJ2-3	CSASGITDTQYF	TGCAGTGCTAGTGGTATCACAGATACGCAGTATTTT
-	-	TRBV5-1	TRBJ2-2	CASSPTRDPQVPGELFF	TGCGCCAGCAGCCCGACCCGGGACCCCCAGGTACCCGGGGAGCTGTTTTTT
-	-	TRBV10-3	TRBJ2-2	CAISESGGTGNTGELFF	TGTGCCATCAGTGAGTCGGGAGGGACAGGCAACACCGGGGAGCTGTTTTTT
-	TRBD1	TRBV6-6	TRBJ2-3	CASSRDSGVTDTQYF	TGTGCCAGCAGCAGGGACAGTGGGGTCACAGATACGCAGTATTTT
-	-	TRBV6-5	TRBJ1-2	CASSRAELSYGYTF	TGTGCCAGCTCCAGGGCAGAGCTGTCATATGGCTACACCTTC
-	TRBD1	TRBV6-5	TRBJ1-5	CASSSTGASNQPQHF	TGTGCCAGCAGTTCGACAGGGGCGAGCAATCAGCCCCAGCATTTT
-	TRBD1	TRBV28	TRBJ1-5	CASSPGTGGQPQHF	TGTGCCAGCAGTCCCGGGACAGGGGGTCAGCCCCAGCATTTT
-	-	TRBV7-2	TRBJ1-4	CASSGQGIAREKLFF	TGTGCCAGCAGCGGTCAGGGGATCGCACGTGAAAAACTGTTTTTT
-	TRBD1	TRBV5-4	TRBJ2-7	CARRPSRDRVARRRYEQYF	TGTGCCCGCCGCCCCTCCCGCGACAGGGTGGCCCGCAGGAGATACGAGCAGTACTTC